The rows below give T cell receptor beta chains drawn from one sample of a study of regulatory dendritic cells for organ transplantation. Libraries were prepared by immunoSEQ multiplex PCR; TCRdb keeps only in-frame clonotypes and omits some of them. The sample shows approximately 28,000 clones, more than 65% of them seen only once. Material for sequencing was naive CD8+ T cells from blood. The origin of the receptors is a human donor in good health. Each CDR3 is given with its conserved first and last residue. Each record gives: CDR3 protein, D gene, J gene, V gene. A D gene is named only where the DNA matches it firmly.

CDR3: CASSPGVEAFF
D: .
J: TRBJ1-1
V: TRBV11-2

CDR3: CASSIDRGTDTQYF
D: .
J: TRBJ2-3
V: TRBV19

CDR3: CASSLEGTGGLQTQYF
D: TRBD1
J: TRBJ2-5
V: TRBV27

CDR3: CASRSRGVHLNTF
D: .
J: TRBJ1-2
V: TRBV6-5

CDR3: CASSPGLRIYEQYF
D: .
J: TRBJ2-7
V: TRBV4-2

CDR3: CASTLGGGTQETQYF
D: .
J: TRBJ2-5
V: TRBV6-5

CDR3: CASSFTGGGDTQYF
D: TRBD2
J: TRBJ2-3
V: TRBV27

CDR3: CASSMGQGAREQYF
D: TRBD1
J: TRBJ2-7
V: TRBV2

CDR3: CASSSHTGGGQPQHF
D: TRBD1
J: TRBJ1-5
V: TRBV27

CDR3: CASSVTLDRQTGELFF
D: .
J: TRBJ2-2
V: TRBV2

CDR3: CASSSSDRGDTDTQYF
D: TRBD1
J: TRBJ2-3
V: TRBV7-8

CDR3: CASSYSAGDKTQYF
D: .
J: TRBJ2-5
V: TRBV6-5

CDR3: CASSLEVGLNTDTQYF
D: .
J: TRBJ2-3
V: TRBV7-6

CDR3: CASSLVGAGGNNEQFF
D: TRBD2
J: TRBJ2-1
V: TRBV7-9

CDR3: CASGDYYEQYF
D: TRBD2
J: TRBJ2-7
V: TRBV6-1

CDR3: CASSIVRDRGKPQHF
D: TRBD1
J: TRBJ1-5
V: TRBV19

CDR3: CASTDRGQETQYF
D: TRBD1
J: TRBJ2-5
V: TRBV11-2

CDR3: CASSYTGMREEKLFF
D: .
J: TRBJ1-4
V: TRBV9

CDR3: CASSQGDRGRVYGYTF
D: TRBD1
J: TRBJ1-2
V: TRBV7-6

CDR3: CATRQFKGGELFF
D: .
J: TRBJ2-2
V: TRBV15

CDR3: CSALSNGYTF
D: .
J: TRBJ1-2
V: TRBV20-1

CDR3: CASSLGPPEGYYEQYF
D: .
J: TRBJ2-7
V: TRBV2

CDR3: CASSAPIPGQGNEKLFF
D: TRBD1
J: TRBJ1-4
V: TRBV9

CDR3: CASSWTRGETQYF
D: .
J: TRBJ2-5
V: TRBV27

CDR3: CASSYRGAREYF
D: .
J: TRBJ2-3
V: TRBV5-1

CDR3: CASSSGTSGVYEQYF
D: TRBD2
J: TRBJ2-7
V: TRBV7-2

CDR3: CASSLAAGFYEQYF
D: .
J: TRBJ2-7
V: TRBV7-2

CDR3: CASSQTDRSYGYTF
D: TRBD1
J: TRBJ1-2
V: TRBV7-9

CDR3: CASRLEGTGGPETQYF
D: TRBD1
J: TRBJ2-5
V: TRBV27

CDR3: CASSVSDRGGSYGYTF
D: TRBD1
J: TRBJ1-2
V: TRBV9

CDR3: CASSFPKRGGATDTQYF
D: .
J: TRBJ2-3
V: TRBV7-2

CDR3: CASSQDSGGPWEQYF
D: TRBD2
J: TRBJ2-7
V: TRBV4-3

CDR3: CASSQDTSQANTEAFF
D: .
J: TRBJ1-1
V: TRBV4-1

CDR3: CASSHDGTFLKANYGYTF
D: .
J: TRBJ1-2
V: TRBV19

CDR3: CASSETGGNEKLFF
D: .
J: TRBJ1-4
V: TRBV9

CDR3: CASSLVGAEQYF
D: .
J: TRBJ2-7
V: TRBV7-8

CDR3: CASSQTDRTNYGYTF
D: TRBD1
J: TRBJ1-2
V: TRBV4-1

CDR3: CASRTGGGEAFF
D: TRBD1
J: TRBJ1-1
V: TRBV27

CDR3: CASSGGGTANYGYTF
D: .
J: TRBJ1-2
V: TRBV5-6

CDR3: CASSPLVSKHTGELFF
D: .
J: TRBJ2-2
V: TRBV5-6

CDR3: CASSYSREQYF
D: .
J: TRBJ2-7
V: TRBV6-6